The entry below describes one TCR beta chain. This record belongs to a study of blood T cell repertoires in COVID-19. Study-level background: Material from acute and convalescent COVID-19 was sourced from the United States, Italy and Spain.

TCRdb keeps only in-frame clones here, not all; method: immunoSEQ multiplex PCR. Of approximately 300,000 clones in the sample, 88% were seen once. V was pared by 5 bases and J by 4 bases, with 7 bases of the junction left unmatched. Germline lookup yields CDR1 MNHEY and CDR2 SMNVEV (reference sequence). CDR3 length: 15 amino acids. Sequencing input: peripheral blood. The TCR was taken from a woman in her forties or fifties with active or convalescent COVID-19. This sequence joins TRBV27 and TRBJ2-2; 7 nucleotides agree with TRBD1. In nucleotides, the CDR3 is TGTGCCAGCAGTATGCCGGGACAGAGCACCGGGGAGCTGTTTTTT. Its translation is CASSMPGQSTGELFF.